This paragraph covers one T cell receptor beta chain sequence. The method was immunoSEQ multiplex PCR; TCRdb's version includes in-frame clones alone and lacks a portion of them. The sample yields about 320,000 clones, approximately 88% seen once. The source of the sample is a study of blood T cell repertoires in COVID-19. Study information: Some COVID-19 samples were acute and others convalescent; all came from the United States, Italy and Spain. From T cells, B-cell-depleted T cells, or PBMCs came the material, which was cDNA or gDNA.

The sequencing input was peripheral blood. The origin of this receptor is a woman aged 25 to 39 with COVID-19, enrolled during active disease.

CDR3 bases: TGTGCCAGCAATGACAGGGTCGATCAGCCCCAGCATTTT. It specifies CASNDRVDQPQHF. The V call is TRBV2, the J call TRBJ1-5, with 7 bases that match TRBD1. The V gene end was trimmed by 7 bases and the J gene end by 5 bases; junction bases not matched to a gene: 5. There are 13 residues in the CDR3. Germline assignment: CDR1 SNHLY and CDR2 FYNNEI. The whole variable domain, filled in from reference TRBV2 and TRBJ1-5, reads EPEVTQTPSHQVTQMGQEVILRCVPISNHLYFYWYRQILGQKVEFLVSFYNNEISEKSEIFDDQFSVERPDGSNFTLKIRSTKLEDSAMYFCASNDRVDQPQHFGDGTRLSIL.